This TCR beta chain came from a study of blood T cell repertoires in COVID-19. Study-wide context: From T cells, B-cell-depleted T cells, or PBMCs came the material, which was cDNA or gDNA.

This CDR3 is 19 amino acids long. The V gene's germline CDR1 is SGHTA and CDR2 FQGNSA. V was shortened by 2 bases and J by 0 bases, with 22 bases between the two germline ends. Sequencing used immunoSEQ multiplex PCR; TCRdb keeps in-frame clones, though not all of them. The sample consists of around 310,000 clones, about nine tenths of them appearing once. Participants were aged about 18 to 100 years from some 24 US areas. The sequence was obtained from a woman under 40 who had recovered from COVID-19. This sequence joins TRBV7-2 and TRBJ1-2; possibly TRBD1 for D (5 bases). The sequenced sample consisted of PBMCs or T cells enriched from blood (not recorded which). CDR3: CASSLYPLSGLLANYGYTF. The CDR3 nucleotides are TGTGCCAGCAGCTTATATCCCCTGTCAGGGCTATTAGCTAACTATGGCTACACCTTC.